The source of this T cell receptor (beta chain) is a study of high-grade serous ovarian cancer treatment subgroups. Only in-frame clones appear in the TCRdb table, and some are missing; sequencing was by immunoSEQ multiplex PCR. The sample yields several thousand clones, around 72% seen once. The CDR3 covers 16 residues. CDR1 and CDR2 from the germline V gene are LNHDA and SQIVND (reference sequence). J gave up 5 bases and V 5 bases, and 13 bases lay outside the gene matches. Tumor samples were obtained before definitive surgery or chemotherapy. The sequenced sample was tumor tissue. The V call is TRBV19, the J call TRBJ1-1, with 8 bases lining up with TRBD1. The TCR originated in a human donor with high-grade serous ovarian cancer. The CDR3 bases are TGTGCCAGTAGTGCAGACACCGGGACAGGTCGTACTGAAGCTTTCTTT. Its protein product is CASSADTGTGRTEAFF.